The source of this T cell receptor beta chain is a study of blood T cell repertoires in COVID-19. Background on the study: The analysed material was cDNA or gDNA that came from T cells, B-cell-depleted T cells, or PBMCs.

Original processing notes: Nucleated cell counts were estimated from reference gene primer amplification. Assay used: immunoSEQ multiplex PCR; TCRdb lists only in-frame clones, some missing. That table furnishes V, J and clone size, whereas the DNA furnished D and trimming. The sample lists under 45,000 clones, 87% occurring once. This CDR3 is built from 14 residues. Deletions cut 0 bases from V and 3 bases from J, with 9 bases between. Germline CDR1 is SGHNT and CDR2 is YENEEA. This clone turned up a few times. Sequencing was carried out using peripheral blood. The rearrangement joins TRBV11-3 to TRBJ2-7; no clear D. The sequence derives from a woman older than 75 in a cohort sampled during active or convalescent COVID-19. The CDR3 DNA sequence: TGTGCCAGCAGCTTAGATAAGAAGCACTACGAGCAGTACTTC. Translating it yields CASSLDKKHYEQYF.